Listed here is a single T cell receptor (beta chain). No antigen is known for it. The sample comes from a study of shared clonotypes between healthy human individuals. General study points: The generation probabilities recorded for non-shared clonotypes fell below those of clonotypes shared by all four donors. Sampling covered nothing but blood. Tissue TCR repertoires likely differ from those found in blood.

Donors comprised only Caucasian adults living in Nashville, Tennessee. The length of the CDR3 is 16 residues. Germline V gene sequence: CDR1 SEHNR, CDR2 FQNEAQ (reference sequence). The V end lost 5 bases, the J end lost 4 bases, and 20 bases lay between the germline ends. Sequencing used immunoSEQ multiplex PCR; TCRdb keeps in-frame clones, though not all of them. The sample shows roughly 660,000 clones, less than 95% of them seen only once. Material for sequencing was memory CD8+ T cells from PBMCs. As to subset: CD45RO+ cells pooled with CCR7-negative TemRA cells. This chain connects TRBV7-9 to TRBJ2-5; D is unclear. This TCR derives from a man younger than 35 in good health. Some clones in this sample may be carry-over from other donors' samples. CDR3 in amino acids: CASSPAMAVKTETQYF. The CDR3 DNA reads as TGTGCCAGCAGCCCCGCCATGGCAGTAAAGACAGAGACCCAGTACTTC.